These 11 T cell receptor beta chains were all obtained from the same sample, sequenced in a study of regulatory T cells in long-lasting Graves disease. HTBI primers from iRepertoire and Arm-PCR of CDR3 regions yielded the TCR beta libraries. Using its own MiXCR run on the multiplex PCR reads, TCRdb lists one record per CDR3 protein. The sample contains about 540,000 distinct CDR3 sequences, approximately 13% of which appear only once. The sample's time point: newly diagnosed GD, antithyroid drugs for less than 3 months. RNA from PBMCs was the source of the TCR library. These data also formed part of another study, on T cells in Graves' hyperthyroidism and ophthalmopathy.

The input for sequencing was peripheral blood mononuclear cells (PBMCs), taken at new diagnosis, from a patient treated with antithyroid drugs. Source of these receptors: a man aged 30 to 39 with Graves disease.

This chain joins TRBV5-8 and TRBJ2-1; TRBD1 matches 7 bases. There are 14 residues in the CDR3. Germline lookup yields CDR1 SGHTS and CDR2 YDEGEE. Trimming cost V 3 bases and J 8 bases; bases outside gene matches: 8. CDR3 residues: CASSWGTDFDEQFF. CDR3 bases: TGTGCCAGCAGCTGGGGGACAGACTTCGATGAGCAGTTCTTC.

The genes are TRBV15 and TRBJ1-3; no reliable D call. V lost 4 bases and J lost 0, with 13 bases in between. From germline, CDR1 is LNHNV and CDR2 YYDKDF (reference sequence). CDR3 length: 16 residues. The CDR3 region is CATSNGLSSSGNTIYF. The CDR3, as DNA: TGTGCCACCAGCAACGGCTTGTCCAGCTCTGGAAACACCATATATTTT.

This clonotype was counted ten times or more. The chain joins TRBV28 to TRBJ2-1; D gene unclear. Per germline, CDR1 MDHEN and CDR2 SYDVKM. V was pared by 7 bases and J by 1 base, with 11 bases between. This CDR3 region has 14 residues. The CDR3 loop is CASNFPRSYNEQFF. DNA for the CDR3: TGTGCCAGCAATTTCCCCAGATCCTACAATGAGCAGTTCTTC.

The J gene is TRBJ2-3, the V gene TRBV6-5, with TRBD2 as a possible D gene (6 bases). Trimming stripped 3 bases from V and 4 bases from J, with 17 bases between. Looked up from germline, CDR1 is MNHEY and CDR2 is SVGAGI. The CDR3 covers 16 residues. The CDR3 DNA sequence: TGTGCCAGCAGTTATCTTGGGGGTACGGGAGCAGATACGCAGTATTTT. Amino acid sequence: CASSYLGGTGADTQYF.

A few counts support this clonotype. The genes are TRBV20-1 and TRBJ2-7; TRBD2 matches at 12 bases. This CDR3 has 14 residues. Germline V gene lookup returns CDR1 DFQATT and CDR2 SNEGSKA (reference sequence). Germline trimming cut 3 bases from V and 7 bases from J; bases unmatched to any gene: 7. The CDR3 region has the DNA TGCAGTGCTAGCCAGACTAGCGGGAGAGAAGAGCAGTACTTC. The encoded protein is CSASQTSGREEQYF.

This clonotype was seen a few times. The chain recombines TRBV30 with TRBJ1-6; D gene ambiguous. Trimming pared 2 bases from V and 10 bases from J, leaving 12 bases between. Germline V gene lookup returns CDR1 GTSNPN and CDR2 SVGIG (reference sequence). The CDR3 runs 13 residues. The CDR3, as DNA: TGTGCCTGGAGTACAACTCCAAAATCACCCCTCCACTTT. This translates into CAWSTTPKSPLHF.

This clonotype showed up just a few times. The chain is built from TRBV30 and TRBJ2-1; tentative D call: TRBD1 (6 bases). CDR3 length equals 10 residues. Trimming pared 5 bases from V and 8 bases from J, leaving 7 bases between. Germline CDR1 GTSNPN, CDR2 SVGIG (reference sequence). The CDR3 is CAWEGDEQFF. The CDR3 DNA is TGTGCCTGGGAGGGGGATGAGCAGTTCTTC.

This clonotype was found many times. The chain is built from TRBV28 and TRBJ2-4, with D perhaps TRBD1 or TRBD2 (5 bases each). This CDR3 spans 16 amino acids. Germline V gene data show CDR1 as MDHEN and CDR2 as SYDVKM. Trimming shortened V by 4 bases and J by 0 bases, and 13 bases separated the two germline ends. The DNA of the CDR3 is TGTGCCAGCAGTTCCGGGACGACTATAGCCAAAAACATTCAGTACTTC. It encodes CASSSGTTIAKNIQYF.

This clonotype was recorded at least ten times. As DNA, the CDR3 is TGTGCCAGCAGTTTCAGGGGAGGACACAATGAGCAGTTCTTC. Residues: CASSFRGGHNEQFF. The V gene is TRBV12-3 or TRBV12-4, the J gene TRBJ2-1; the D call may be TRBD1 or TRBD2 (6 bases each). V lost 3 bases and J 5 bases, leaving 11 bases between the germline ends. The CDR3 sequence is 14 residues long.

This clonotype was counted a few times. V and J are TRBV6-2 or TRBV6-3 and TRBJ1-2; D call uncertain. Germline CDR1 is MNHEY and CDR2 is SVGEGT. Trimming left V 7 bases short and J 14 bases short, with 26 bases between. CDR3 length equals 14 residues. Written as DNA, the CDR3 is TGTGCCAGCAAGCTGTCCTATGTGGGCCTGGAGGAAACCTTC. Translating gives CASKLSYVGLEETF.

The J gene is TRBJ2-7, the V gene TRBV20-1; 13 positions match TRBD2. CDR3 length: 17 residues. CDR1 is DFQATT, CDR2 SNEGSKA, per germline (reference sequence). Trimming took 2 bases from V and 2 from J; bases not matched to a gene: 9. Here the CDR3 reads CSARPLPGTSGTYEQYF. The CDR3 DNA sequence: TGCAGTGCTAGACCACTCCCCGGGACTAGCGGGACCTACGAGCAGTACTTC.